This record looks at one T cell receptor (beta chain) sequence and its context. Its target is not known. With 4 bases clipped from V and 6 bases from J, the junction kept 14 bases outside the gene matches. This CDR3 spans 17 amino acids. The V gene's germline CDR1 is MNHNY and CDR2 SVGAGI (reference sequence). TCR cDNA molecules each carried a unique molecular identifier. Each CDR3 protein gets one entry after TCRdb re-called the 5' RACE reads with MiXCR. The table lists roughly 1,500 distinct CDR3 sequences, roughly 46% of them singletons, with 35% to 40% in the top ten. The source of the sample is a study of spatial heterogeneity in lung cancer. Overall study context: Sequences of the beta chain were consistently detected in greater numbers than alpha-chain sequences.

Broader study findings: Ubiquitous expanded tumor TCRs showed up in blood more at resection than follow-up.

The time point is: sample taken at primary tumor resection. Unsorted tumor, nontumor lung tissue or cryopreserved PBMC supplied the whole RNA. The donors were about 72 patients with non-small cell lung cancer that was early-stage and untreated. The source is a female donor with early-stage non-small cell lung cancer. V gene TRBV6-6 combines with J gene TRBJ2-3, with TRBD2 matching 9 bases. Sequences were derived from PBMCs, sampled at surgery. The CDR3 protein is CASSFRVVAGVDDTQYF. The CDR3 nucleotides read TGTGCCAGCAGTTTCCGGGTGGTAGCGGGAGTTGATGATACGCAGTATTTT.